Presented here are 25 T cell receptor beta chains from one specimen sequenced in a study of Ad26.COV2.S vaccination and SARS-CoV-2 variants. The treatment denotes: around 19 received Ad26.COV2.S at low or high dose, single or two shots; 5 received placebo; per-sample allocation not given. After the first vaccine or placebo injection, samples were drawn on day 63. The protocol was immunoSEQ multiplex PCR, while the TCRdb copy is restricted to in-frame clones and leaves out a portion. Here the sample spans roughly 500,000 clones, around 85% being singletons. This sample comprised peripheral blood, obtained in a trial of Ad26.COV2.S vaccine versus placebo. Receptors originate from a person aged 18-65 years who received the Ad26.COV2.S COVID-19 vaccine or a placebo.

V usage is TRBV14 and J usage is TRBJ2-7; TRBD1 aligns across 9 bases. This CDR3 is built from 15 residues. V trimming: 3 bases; J trimming: 0 bases; junction bases outside the gene matches: 3. Germline V lookup: CDR1 SGHDN, CDR2 FVKESK. The CDR3 nucleotides read TGTGCCAGCAGCCAGGGACAGGGCTTCTCCTACGAGCAGTACTTC. It translates to CASSQGQGFSYEQYF.

The chain employs TRBV18 and TRBJ1-2, with D tentatively TRBD1 (5 bases). Trimming took 3 bases from V and 6 from J, leaving 11 bases between them. Germline lookup yields CDR1 KGHSH and CDR2 LQKENI. The CDR3 contains 13 residues. CDR3 sequence reads: CASSPQGVDGYTF. The CDR3, as DNA: TGTGCCAGCTCACCCCAAGGGGTGGATGGCTACACCTTC.

The chain couples TRBV29-1 to TRBJ1-4, with D perhaps matching TRBD1 (6 bases). CDR1 SQVTM and CDR2 ANQGSEA come from the germline V gene. V was cut by 6 bases and J by 8 bases, with 13 bases left in between. This CDR3 is built from 12 residues. CDR3 loop: CSVTLGGEKLFF. The CDR3, as DNA: TGCAGCGTGACCCTAGGGGGGGAAAAACTGTTTTTT.

The J gene is TRBJ2-1, the V gene TRBV9; D might be TRBD1 or TRBD2, each matching 5 bases. There are 15 residues in the CDR3. The V gene's germline CDR1 is SGDLS and CDR2 YYNGEE. Trimming removed 4 bases at V and 0 bases at J, with 11 bases between. In DNA, the CDR3 is TGTGCCAGCAGCCGTGAGGGGAGCTCCTACAATGAGCAGTTCTTC. As protein: CASSREGSSYNEQFF.

In regard to this clone: A junction boundary mismatches the germline segment, possibly from a read error. The CDR3 bases are TGTGCCACCGGGGGTGGTAGCGGGAGGGCCGGGAACTTC. It yields the protein CATGGGSGRAGNF. V gene TRBV28 combines with J gene TRBJ2-5; 11 positions match TRBD2. The CDR3 length is 13 residues. From germline, CDR1 is MDHEN and CDR2 SYDVKM.

This chain uses TRBV4-2 with TRBJ2-7; 11 bases match TRBD2. The junction had 9 bases not matched to a gene; V was cut back by 5 bases and J by 3 bases. Germline CDR1 LGHNA, CDR2 YNFKEQ. The CDR3 runs 16 residues. This CDR3 reads CASSTGTSGPLYEQYF. DNA for the CDR3: TGTGCCAGCAGCACAGGGACTAGCGGACCACTCTACGAGCAGTACTTC.

J is TRBJ2-7 and V is TRBV6-2 or TRBV6-3; D uncertain. Deletions cut 5 bases from V and 1 base from J, with 12 bases between. The CDR3 extends over 14 amino acids. From germline, CDR1 is MNHEY and CDR2 SVGEGT. The CDR3 sequence is CASSLYGASYEQYF. CDR3 sequence (DNA): TGTGCCAGCAGTCTATATGGTGCGTCCTACGAGCAGTACTTC.

The chain uses TRBV5-4 and TRBJ1-2; TRBD1 agrees at 8 bases. There are 15 residues in the CDR3. CDR1 SGHNT and CDR2 YYREEE come from the germline V gene (reference sequence). The ends lost 0 bases at V and 3 bases at J; junction bases unmatched: 4. CDR3 amino acids: CASSLAGGTDYGYTF. CDR3 DNA sequence: TGTGCCAGCAGCTTGGCAGGGGGCACAGACTATGGCTACACCTTC.

This rearrangement joins TRBV7-2 to TRBJ2-7, with a tentative D call TRBD2 (7 bases). This CDR3 comprises 16 residues. The germline gives CDR1 SGHTA, CDR2 FQGNSA. V dropped 4 bases and J dropped 3 bases, with 19 bases sitting between them. The DNA of the CDR3 is TGTGCCAGCAGCTATAACGCGGGGGCTCATGGCTACGAGCAGTACTTC. It is translated as CASSYNAGAHGYEQYF.

The rearrangement joins TRBV4-1 to TRBJ1-3; the D is unclear. CDR1 is MGHRA and CDR2 is YSYEKL in the germline V gene. V lost 2 bases to trimming and J lost 0 bases, with 11 bases between them. The CDR3 runs 16 residues. CDR3 DNA: TGCGCCAGCAGCCAACAATCGAAGCGCTCTGGAAACACCATATATTTT. Protein product: CASSQQSKRSGNTIYF.

The V gene is TRBV4-3, the J gene TRBJ1-1; 7 positions agree with TRBD1. Germline V gene sequence: CDR1 LGHNA, CDR2 YSLEER. The CDR3 has 16 amino acids. V shed 4 bases, J shed 1 base, and the junction held 9 bases outside the gene matches. DNA for the CDR3: TGCGCCAGCAGCCGTGACTACAGGGGAACGAACACTGAAGCTTTCTTT. Residues: CASSRDYRGTNTEAFF.

The chain employs TRBV7-9 and TRBJ1-2; no reliable D call. The CDR3 sequence is 15 residues long. V was cut by 2 bases and J by 4 bases, with 14 bases left in between. Germline V gene data show CDR1 as SEHNR and CDR2 as FQNEAQ (reference sequence). This chain's CDR3 is CASSLPANAGYGYTF. DNA for the CDR3: TGTGCCAGCAGCTTACCCGCGAATGCGGGCTATGGCTACACCTTC. Using reference TRBV7-9 and TRBJ1-2 for the parts outside the CDR3, the full variable domain is DTGVSQNPRHKITKRGQNVTFRCDPISEHNRLYWYRQTLGQGPEFLTYFQNEAQLEKSRLLSDRFSAERPKGSFSTLEIQRTEQGDSAMYLCASSLPANAGYGYTFGSGTRLTVV.

This clone was detected only once. The chain links TRBV27 to TRBJ2-2; 8 bases align to TRBD2. This CDR3 contains 13 residues. V was pared by 7 bases and J by 6 bases, with 4 bases of the junction left unmatched. Germline loops: CDR1 MNHEY, CDR2 SMNVEV (reference sequence). The CDR3 coding sequence is TGTGCCAGCAACCCGGGGGGGGCCGGGGAGCTGTTTTTT. Translation: CASNPGGAGELFF.

This chain connects TRBV7-8 to TRBJ2-7; possibly TRBD1 for D (5 bases). CDR1 and CDR2 from the germline V gene are SGHVS and FQNEAQ. V lost 5 bases and J 2 bases, leaving 13 bases between the germline ends. CDR3 length: 14 residues. CDR3 bases: TGTGCCAGCAGCCTACAGGACGCCGCCTACGAGCAGTACTTC. Translation gives CASSLQDAAYEQYF.

The chain joins TRBV7-2 to TRBJ1-2; D unclear. Between the trimmed V and J ends, which lost 3 bases and 8 bases, there was a span of 16 bases. This CDR3 region has 14 residues. Germline V gives CDR1 SGHTA, CDR2 FQGNSA. The CDR3 spells CASSFNSGAGGYTF. CDR3 in DNA: TGTGCCAGCAGCTTCAATTCGGGAGCTGGAGGCTACACCTTC. Full variable domain (outside the CDR3, taken from reference TRBV7-2 and TRBJ1-2): GAGVSQSPSNKVTEKGKDVELRCDPISGHTALYWYRQSLGQGLEFLIYFQGNSAPDKSGLPSDRFSAERTGGSVSTLTIQRTQQEDSAVYLCASSFNSGAGGYTFGSGTRLTVV.

The CDR3, as DNA: TGTGCCCCCCAGGTCCGCAGGAATAATTCACCCCTCCACTTT. It codes for CAPQVRRNNSPLHF. The gene calls are TRBV6-4 and TRBJ1-6; D gene uncertain. CDR3 length: 14 residues. V was cut by 11 bases and J by 5 bases, with 16 bases left in between. Per germline, CDR1 MRHNA and CDR2 SNTAGT.

CDR3 coding DNA: TGCGCCAGCAGCTTAGGGACAGGGAACACTGAAGCTTTCTTT. It encodes CASSLGTGNTEAFF. The gene calls are TRBV5-1 and TRBJ1-1; the match to TRBD1 covers 8 bases. The CDR3 runs to 14 residues. V was clipped by 2 bases and J by 1 base; unmatched bases: 1. Germline CDR1 reads SGHRS; CDR2 reads YFSETQ.

The rearrangement links TRBV6-5 to TRBJ2-1, with D perhaps assigned TRBD1 or TRBD2 (5 bases each). CDR3 length: 15 amino acids. V lost 8 bases, J lost 3 bases, and 17 bases lay in between. Germline CDR1 reads MNHEY; CDR2 reads SVGAGI. The DNA for the CDR3 is TGTGCCAGCCAGCTTGGGGTGGGGGACTACAATGAGCAGTTCTTC. As protein: CASQLGVGDYNEQFF.

About this clone itself: This same CDR3 is encoded by further DNA sequences in the sample. The J gene is TRBJ2-1, the V gene TRBV3-1 (or the pseudogene TRBV3-2); tentative D call: TRBD2 (6 bases). The CDR3 spans 17 residues. The V gene's germline CDR1 is LGHDT and CDR2 YNNKEL (reference sequence). V was cut by 0 bases and J by 2 bases, with 14 bases left in between. In DNA form, the CDR3 reads TGTGCCAGCAGCCAAGATCTGGGCGGAGGGCCCTACAATGAGCAGTTCTTC. It yields the protein CASSQDLGGGPYNEQFF.

This chain connects TRBV6-2 or TRBV6-3 to TRBJ2-7; tentative D call: TRBD1 (6 bases). Germline lookup yields CDR1 MNHEY and CDR2 SVGEGT. The CDR3 consists of 13 residues. With 2 bases removed from V and 2 bases from J, the gap between germline ends came to 7 bases. CDR3: CASSYRQAYEQYF. CDR3 sequence (DNA): TGTGCCAGCAGTTACCGACAGGCCTACGAGCAGTACTTC.

The V and J genes are TRBV6-5 and TRBJ2-5; D is perhaps TRBD1 or TRBD2 (5 bases each). V shed 2 bases and J shed 7 bases, with 14 bases lying between them. This CDR3 is built from 14 residues. CDR1 MNHEY and CDR2 SVGAGI come from the germline V gene. The CDR3 region is CASSYGTLGATQYF. In DNA form, the CDR3 reads TGTGCCAGCAGTTACGGGACCCTCGGGGCGACCCAGTACTTC.

This chain joins TRBV6-1 and TRBJ2-5; 11 positions agree with TRBD2. CDR3 length: 17 residues. The germline V gene encodes CDR1 MNHNS and CDR2 SASEGT. The trim removed 1 base at V and 4 bases at J, leaving 8 bases unmatched. The CDR3 region has the DNA TGTGCCAGCAGTGAAGGGGGTCTAGCGGGAGGTAGAGAGACCCAGTACTTC. Translating gives CASSEGGLAGGRETQYF.

The chain recombines TRBV30 with TRBJ1-2; 7 bases are shared with TRBD1. The junction had 8 bases not matched to a gene; V was cut back by 4 bases and J by 12 bases. Germline CDR1 and CDR2: GTSNPN and SVGIG (reference sequence). CDR3 size: 11 residues. CDR3 amino acids: CAWTRGTVNTF. CDR3 DNA sequence: TGTGCCTGGACGAGGGGGACAGTAAACACCTTC.

The CDR3, as DNA: TGTGCCAGCAGCTTAGTCGGGGGGGCTCCTCGCACAGATACGCAGTATTTT. Its translation is CASSLVGGAPRTDTQYF. This sequence joins TRBV7-2 and TRBJ2-3; 8 bases map to TRBD2. CDR1 is SGHTA and CDR2 is FQGNSA in the germline V gene. The CDR3 runs 17 residues. V shed 1 base, J shed 1 base, and the junction held 7 bases outside the gene matches.

The CDR3 protein is CASSGRGANTGELFF. The CDR3 DNA is TGTGCCAGCAGTGGGCGGGGGGCGAACACCGGGGAGCTGTTTTTT. The chain combines TRBV2 with TRBJ2-2; TRBD2 matches at 8 bases. The CDR3 contains 15 residues. Germline V gives CDR1 SNHLY, CDR2 FYNNEI. Trimming cost V 4 bases and J 0 bases; bases outside gene matches: 1.